This T cell receptor (beta chain) derives from a study of blood T cell repertoires in COVID-19 (dated by TCRdb to the early 2020s). Study-level background: Samples covering the acute and convalescent phases of COVID-19 were provided by collaborators in the United States, Italy and Spain. The prospective study material was composed of cDNA or gDNA derived from T cells, B-cell-depleted T cells, or PBMCs. Deeply sampled blood TCRbeta repertoires from subjects exposed to, actively infected with, or recovered from COVID-19 were included in the dataset. A freely available public database, intended as a resource for researchers studying the immune response to SARS-CoV-2, is where the repertoires were released. Samples came from the ongoing ImmuneRACE study (first 160 participants) plus 1,254 subjects from 6 global collaborators. Nearly every sample came with metadata listing a de-identified subject ID, COVID-19 status, age in years and sex. Where available, HLA class I and class II types were taken from metadata supplied by the sample provider and were not determined by assay-based typing.

TCRbeta CDR3 regions were amplified from genomic DNA using the immunoSEQ Assay, a bias-controlled multiplex PCR. Turning to the authors' computational methods: The number of nucleated cells in each sample was estimated by amplification of reference gene primers within the assay. To quantify the absolute abundance of each unique TCRbeta CDR3 rearrangement, sequence reads were collapsed and filtered. For each sample, productive Simpson clonality was calculated as the square root of Simpson's diversity index over productive rearrangements. TCRdb's version of the immuneACCESS table is confined to in-frame rearrangements and falls short of the full clone set. An unresolved V gene accounts for under half of the shortfall where checked; the remainder is of unknown origin. V, J and clone size were drawn from that table, and D and trimming were deduced from the DNA. The sample data list roughly 31,000 clones, and about 86% of these were observed just once. The biggest ten clones account for 24% of the sample.

The table lists this clone with a count of one. No cognate antigen has been identified for it. One base away there is no much larger clone; base qualities are not given. What the authors observed across the whole study: The quantity of clinical and demographic metadata differed by source and by participant and was supplied without curation.

V is trimmed back by 2 bases and J by 4 bases, and the junction contains 2 bases that no gene match accounts for. The germline V gene gives CDR1 as KGHSH and CDR2 as LQKENI. The CDR3 numbers 15 residues from cysteine through phenylalanine. The CDR3 DNA has 45 bases and is translated from base 1. Whole blood was collected in K2EDTA tubes by collaborating institutions according to the institutions' own protocols. Collaborator samples were shipped for TCRbeta analysis as frozen whole blood, isolated PBMCs, or DNA extracted from either sample type. This sequence uses TRBV18 and TRBJ2-1, with 10 bases aligning to TRBD2. Sequences were obtained from peripheral blood. The receptor was isolated from a human donor with active COVID-19. The donor label of this sample is uncertain. The CDR3 sequence is CASSPTAGGYNEQFF. The nucleotide sequence is TGTGCCAGCTCACCAACAGCGGGAGGGTACAATGAGCAGTTCTTC. With all but the CDR3 taken from the reference TRBV18 and TRBJ2-1 genes, the full variable domain is: NAGVMQNPRHLVRRRGQEARLRCSPMKGHSHVYWYRQLPEEGLKFMVYLQKENIIDESGMPKERFSAEFPKEGPSILRIQQVVRGDSAAYFCASSPTAGGYNEQFFGPGTRLTVL.